These 8 T cell receptor beta chains were sequenced from one sample in a study of CD8+ T cells in alopecia areata. Treatment indicated: oral pan-JAK inhibitor, 5-10 mg twice daily. Once RNA had been extracted, it was reverse transcribed into cDNA to act as the sequencing template. Method: immunoSEQ multiplex PCR; TCRdb's copy keeps in-frame clones and lacks some. The sample records 130,000 or so clones, roughly 86% being singletons. The source was CD8+ T cells sorted from blood, collected at week 4, from a patient treated with tofacitinib. These receptors were collected from a human donor with alopecia areata.

The rearrangement joins TRBV11-2 to TRBJ1-6, with a weak D call TRBD1 (6 bases). V was shortened by 4 bases and J by 5 bases, with 18 bases between the two germline ends. CDR1 SGHAT and CDR2 FQNNGV come from the germline V gene. This CDR3 region has 17 residues. CDR3 DNA: TGTGCCAGCAGCTCTTCTAACAGGGAATTGAATAATTCACCCCTCCACTTT. Protein product: CASSSSNRELNNSPLHF. The entire variable domain, with the rest obtained from reference TRBV11-2 and TRBJ1-6, is as follows: EAGVAQSPRYKIIEKRQSVAFWCNPISGHATLYWYQQILGQGPKLLIQFQNNGVVDDSQLPKDRFSAERLKGVDSTLKIQPAKLEDSAVYLCASSSSNRELNNSPLHFGNGTRLTVT.

This sequence joins TRBV27 and TRBJ2-5, with 11 bases lining up with TRBD2. J was trimmed by 2 bases and V by 3 bases; bases with no gene match: 5. The germline V gene has CDR1 MNHEY and CDR2 SMNVEV (reference sequence). The CDR3 has 16 amino acids. CDR3: CASSFETSGNQETQYF. The CDR3 coding sequence is TGTGCCAGCAGTTTCGAGACTAGCGGGAATCAAGAGACCCAGTACTTC.

This chain connects TRBV6-5 to TRBJ2-1; the D gene is possibly TRBD2 (6 bases). This CDR3 contains 10 residues. Germline V gives CDR1 MNHEY, CDR2 SVGAGI. Trimming took off 9 bases at V and 8 bases at J, with 8 bases between the two ends. The CDR3 is CARPGDEQFF. CDR3 nucleotides: TGTGCCAGACCGGGGGATGAGCAGTTCTTC.

The CDR3 nucleotides are TGTGCCAGCTCACCACCGGGGGAAATGGAAGCGAACACTGAAGCTTTCTTT. This sequence encodes CASSPPGEMEANTEAFF. The chain joins TRBV18 to TRBJ1-1; D perhaps matches TRBD1 (5 bases). V was cut by 0 bases and J by 1 base, with 15 bases left in between. The CDR3 extends over 17 amino acids. The V gene's germline CDR1 is KGHSH and CDR2 LQKENI.

This sequence joins TRBV27 and TRBJ2-7, with D unclear. Trimming shortened V by 0 bases and J by 5 bases, and 20 bases separated the two germline ends. CDR1 and CDR2 (germline): MNHEY, SMNVEV (reference sequence). The CDR3 sequence is 17 residues long. The CDR3 sequence: CASSLSSLESRYHEQYF. CDR3 nucleotide sequence: TGTGCCAGCAGTTTATCGTCTCTTGAAAGCCGGTACCACGAGCAGTACTTC.

The gene calls are TRBV11-2 and TRBJ1-3; perhaps TRBD1 as D (5 bases). CDR3 length: 14 residues. V gave up 5 bases and J gave up 4 bases, with 12 bases separating them. In germline, CDR1 is SGHAT, CDR2 FQNNGV. The CDR3 nucleotides read TGTGCCAGCAGCCCCCCGGGGCAAGGAAACACCATATATTTT. It is translated as CASSPPGQGNTIYF.

The chain is built from TRBV11-2 and TRBJ2-7; D is uncertain. The CDR3 contains 11 residues. V was trimmed by 1 base and J by 6 bases, leaving 4 bases between them. CDR1 and CDR2 (germline): SGHAT, FQNNGV. CDR3 sequence reads: CASSLGPEQYF. CDR3 in DNA: TGTGCCAGCAGCTTAGGCCCCGAGCAGTACTTC.

The count of this clone is one. V and J are TRBV5-6 and TRBJ1-5; no clear D gene. The ends were cut back, 0 bases at V and 4 bases at J, with 8 bases in the middle. CDR1 and CDR2 (germline): SGHDT, YYEEEE. The CDR3 runs to 14 residues. In DNA form, the CDR3 reads TGTGCCAGCAGCTTGGCAGGTTCGAATCAGCCCCAGCATTTT. It specifies CASSLAGSNQPQHF. Complete variable domain (other parts from reference TRBV5-6 and TRBJ1-5): DAGVTQSPTHLIKTRGQQVTLRCSPKSGHDTVSWYQQALGQGPQFIFQYYEEEERQRGNFPDRFSGHQFPNYSSELNVNALLLGDSALYLCASSLAGSNQPQHFGDGTRLSIL.